Listed here are 16 T cell receptor beta chains from one sample, sequenced in a study of blood T cell repertoires in COVID-19. The table came from immunoSEQ multiplex PCR; TCRdb's copy has only in-frame clones and leaves some out. The table shows roughly 130,000 clones, with about four fifths occurring only once. Material: peripheral blood. The receptors here all came from a woman over 75 with acute or convalescent COVID-19.

The chain employs TRBV5-1 and TRBJ2-5; D is unresolved. Germline V gene data show CDR1 as SGHRS and CDR2 as YFSETQ. The CDR3 length is 11 residues. The V end lost 0 bases, the J end lost 5 bases, and 2 bases lay between the germline ends. The CDR3 sequence: CASSLAETQYF. The CDR3 nucleotides are TGCGCCAGCAGCTTGGCGGAGACCCAGTACTTC. Drawing the rest from reference TRBV5-1 and TRBJ2-5, the complete variable domain is KAGVTQTPRYLIKTRGQQVTLSCSPISGHRSVSWYQQTPGQGLQFLFEYFSETQRNKGNFPGRFSGRQFSNSRSEMNVSTLELGDSALYLCASSLAETQYFGPGTRLLVL.

The V and J genes are TRBV19 and TRBJ1-5; 8 nucleotides match TRBD1. Germline-derived CDR1 and CDR2 are LNHDA and SQIVND (reference sequence). The CDR3 extends over 15 amino acids. V was pared by 6 bases and J by 2 bases, with 6 bases of the junction left unmatched. CDR3 DNA: TGTGCCAGTAGGAACAGGGGGTCGGGCAATCAGCCCCAGCATTTT. It encodes CASRNRGSGNQPQHF. Based on the CDR3 plus reference TRBV19 and TRBJ1-5, the full variable domain is DGGITQSPKYLFRKEGQNVTLSCEQNLNHDAMYWYRQDPGQGLRLIYYSQIVNDFQKGDIAEGYSVSREKKESFPLTVTSAQKNPTAFYLCASRNRGSGNQPQHFGDGTRLSIL.

The chain recombines TRBV4-3 with TRBJ2-5; 7 nucleotides line up with TRBD2. The CDR3 contains 16 residues. The V segment lost 2 bases and the J segment 3 bases; nucleotides outside the gene matches: 9. Germline CDR1 is LGHNA and CDR2 is YSLEER. The CDR3 DNA reads TGCGCCAGCAGCCAAACCAGCGGGGCCCCCGAAGAGACCCAGTACTTC. It translates to CASSQTSGAPEETQYF.

This clone has a single count. The chain recombines TRBV19 with TRBJ1-2, with 7 bases that match TRBD1. Germline CDR1 is LNHDA and CDR2 is SQIVND (reference sequence). J gave up 1 base and V 1 base, and 12 bases lay outside the gene matches. The CDR3 contains 18 residues. DNA for the CDR3: TGTGCCAGTAGTATAGTCGTTCCGAGGGGACAGAGTAACTATGGCTACACCTTC. Translated, it gives CASSIVVPRGQSNYGYTF.

The CDR3 bases are TGTGCCAGCAGTGGTCGAGCGGGAATCACAGATACGCAGTATTTT. Amino acids: CASSGRAGITDTQYF. This chain joins TRBV27 and TRBJ2-3; TRBD2 aligns across 7 bases. Germline loops: CDR1 MNHEY, CDR2 SMNVEV (reference sequence). With 5 bases clipped from V and 2 bases from J, the junction kept 7 bases outside the gene matches. The CDR3 loop spans 15 amino acids.

CDR3 amino acids: CASSLGDSLNTEAFF. The CDR3 DNA sequence: TGTGCCAGCAGCTTAGGGGACAGTTTGAACACTGAAGCTTTCTTT. The rearrangement links TRBV7-8 to TRBJ1-1, with 7 nucleotides matching TRBD1. Trimming took 1 base from V and 0 from J; bases not matched to a gene: 2. The CDR3 length is 15 residues. Looked up from germline, CDR1 is SGHVS and CDR2 is FQNEAQ.

The V and J genes are TRBV11-2 and TRBJ2-2, with D unresolved. The germline V gene encodes CDR1 SGHAT and CDR2 FQNNGV. V was pared by 3 bases and J by 8 bases, with 10 bases between. The CDR3 totals 13 residues. In nucleotides, the CDR3 is TGTGCCAGCAGCTTTATGAGCCCGGGGGAGCTGTTTTTT. As protein: CASSFMSPGELFF.

The V call is TRBV5-1, the J call TRBJ2-1; perhaps TRBD2 as D (6 bases). The CDR3 is made up of 15 amino acids. Germline V gene lookup returns CDR1 SGHRS and CDR2 YFSETQ. The V gene lost 2 bases and the J gene lost 4 bases, with 13 bases spanning the gap. CDR3 region: CASSFGSGTYNEQFF. The CDR3 DNA reads as TGCGCCAGCAGCTTCGGGTCAGGGACTTACAATGAGCAGTTCTTC.

The chain employs TRBV18 and TRBJ1-1, with D possibly TRBD1 on 5 matching bases. CDR1 and CDR2 from the germline V gene are KGHSH and LQKENI. The CDR3 covers 14 residues. The V and J ends lost 3 bases and 1 base respectively, with 9 bases between them. The CDR3, as DNA: TGTGCCAGCTCACCTCAAACAGGGAACACTGAAGCTTTCTTT. Translating gives CASSPQTGNTEAFF.

The chain links TRBV29-1 to TRBJ1-5; D gene uncertain. Trimming took off 5 bases at V and 5 bases at J, with 13 bases between the two ends. Germline V lookup: CDR1 SQVTM, CDR2 ANQGSEA. This CDR3 contains 13 residues. The CDR3 DNA is TGCAGCGTTTATACAGAATCCCATCAGCCCCAGCATTTT. It encodes CSVYTESHQPQHF.

The CDR3 DNA follows: TGTGCCAGTAGTGATAGCGGGGGGACCTACGAGCAGTACTTC. It is translated as CASSDSGGTYEQYF. The chain joins TRBV19 to TRBJ2-7; 10 positions agree with TRBD2. This CDR3 is built from 14 residues. CDR1 is LNHDA, CDR2 SQIVND, per germline (reference sequence). J was trimmed by 2 bases and V by 5 bases; bases with no gene match: 3.

About this clone: Compared with germline, one end of the junction differs, possibly owing to a read error. The V gene is TRBV7-7, the J gene TRBJ2-2, with D possibly TRBD2 on 5 matching bases. Germline lookup yields CDR1 SSHAT and CDR2 FNYEAQ (reference sequence). The CDR3 covers 15 residues. In DNA form, the CDR3 reads TGTGCTAGCAGCTGGTTGGGAGCGAACACCGGGGAGCTGTTTTTT. Translated: CASSWLGANTGELFF. Full variable domain (outside the CDR3, taken from reference TRBV7-7 and TRBJ2-2): GAGVSQSPRYKVTKRGQDVTLRCDPISSHATLYWYQQALGQGPEFLTYFNYEAQPDKSGLPSDRFSAERPEGSISTLTIQRTEQRDSAMYRCASSWLGANTGELFFGEGSRLTVL.

This chain links TRBV5-1 with TRBJ1-1; tentative D call: TRBD1 (6 bases). V lost 2 bases, J lost 4 bases, and 12 bases lay in between. This CDR3 has 14 residues. Germline-derived CDR1 and CDR2 are SGHRS and YFSETQ. CDR3 in DNA: TGCGCCAGCAGCTTCAGGGGTCCGAGCACTGAAGCTTTCTTT. Protein product: CASSFRGPSTEAFF. Full variable domain (missing parts from reference TRBV5-1 and TRBJ1-1): KAGVTQTPRYLIKTRGQQVTLSCSPISGHRSVSWYQQTPGQGLQFLFEYFSETQRNKGNFPGRFSGRQFSNSRSEMNVSTLELGDSALYLCASSFRGPSTEAFFGQGTRLTVV.

The CDR3 region is CASSETGESNQPQHF. The CDR3 bases are TGTGCCAGCAGTGAAACAGGGGAAAGCAATCAGCCCCAGCATTTT. This sequence joins TRBV6-1 and TRBJ1-5, with 7 bases lining up with TRBD1. Germline V gene lookup returns CDR1 MNHNS and CDR2 SASEGT. There are 15 residues in the CDR3. Trimming removed 2 bases from V and 1 base from J; junction bases left unmatched: 2.

In this sample, this clone turned up a few times. V gene TRBV4-3 combines with J gene TRBJ1-2; possible D gene TRBD1, 6 bases. V lost 4 bases and J 4 bases, leaving 13 bases between the germline ends. The CDR3 runs to 14 residues. Germline-derived CDR1 and CDR2 are LGHNA and YSLEER. DNA for the CDR3: TGCGCCAGCAGCCTCCTGGACAGTTCCTATGGCTACACCTTC. Amino acids: CASSLLDSSYGYTF.

This clone showed up just a few times. The chain couples TRBV6-2 or TRBV6-3 to TRBJ1-1, with D unresolved. Between the trimmed V and J ends, which lost 6 bases and 3 bases, there was a span of 11 bases. Germline CDR1 reads MNHEY; CDR2 reads SVGEGT. This CDR3 has 13 amino acids. This chain's CDR3 is CASSRNRDTEAFF. The CDR3 DNA is TGTGCCAGCAGCAGAAACAGAGACACTGAAGCTTTCTTT.